The present T cell receptor (beta chain) was sequenced within a study of shared clonotypes between healthy human individuals. Assay: immunoSEQ multiplex PCR; the TCRdb copy retains only in-frame clones and omits some. The profile shows 600,000 to 750,000 clones, 72% of them singletons. Trimming removed 3 bases from V and 0 bases from J, with 10 bases in between. This CDR3 has 15 amino acids. Germline lookup yields CDR1 SSHAT and CDR2 FNYEAQ (reference sequence). Material: memory CD4+ T cells sorted from blood. Sample subset: CD45RA-negative fraction. The clonotype originates from a woman in her thirties in good health. V and J are TRBV7-7 and TRBJ2-3, with a weak D call TRBD2 (6 bases). This CDR3 is CASSFTSSSTDTQYF. CDR3 bases: TGTGCCAGCAGCTTTACTAGCTCTAGCACAGATACGCAGTATTTT.